This T cell receptor beta chain was profiled in a study of cytomegalovirus exposure and HLA in healthy donors. The CDR3 extends over 11 amino acids. V dropped 8 bases and J dropped 1; count of bases not matched to a gene: 0. Germline loops: CDR1 GTSNPN, CDR2 SVGIG (reference sequence). Study-wide results and caveats: Rarity characterized most TCR sequences, yet some public TCRs appeared in many donors. Later, an analysis showed that TCR beta chains associated with HLA were more clonally expanded than others that were equally common.

PCR used 60 Vbeta primers and 13 Jbeta primers. The protocol was immunoSEQ multiplex PCR, while the TCRdb copy is restricted to in-frame clones and leaves out a portion. The table shows 220,000 or so clones, with around four fifths occurring only once. Points on this clone: Its antigen is as yet unknown.

The clonotype was recovered from a woman aged 40 to 50 in good health and CMV-seronegative. Sequencing input: PBMCs. This sequence joins TRBV30 and TRBJ2-3, with 7 bases aligning to TRBD1. Here the CDR3 reads CAGQGTDTQYF. The CDR3 nucleotides are TGTGCCGGACAGGGCACAGATACGCAGTATTTT.